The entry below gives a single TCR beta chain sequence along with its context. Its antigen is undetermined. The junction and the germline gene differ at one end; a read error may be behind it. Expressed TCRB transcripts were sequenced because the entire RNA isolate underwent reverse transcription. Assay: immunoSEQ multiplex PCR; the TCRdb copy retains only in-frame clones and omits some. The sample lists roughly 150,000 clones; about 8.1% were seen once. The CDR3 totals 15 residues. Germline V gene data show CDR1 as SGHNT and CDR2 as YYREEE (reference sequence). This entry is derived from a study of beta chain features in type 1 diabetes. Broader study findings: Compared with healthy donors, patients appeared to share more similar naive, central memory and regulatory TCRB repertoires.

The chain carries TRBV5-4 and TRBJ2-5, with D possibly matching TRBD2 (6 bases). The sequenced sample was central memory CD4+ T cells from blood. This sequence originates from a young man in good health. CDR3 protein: CASSQDGLTQETQYF. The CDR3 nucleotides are TGCGCCAGCAGCCAAGATGGACTAACCCAAGAGACCCAGTACTTC.